This T cell receptor beta chain emerged from a study of cytomegalovirus exposure and HLA in healthy donors. Study information: Clustering assigned 70% to 85% of the roughly 380 genotyped donors to the Caucasian-associated ancestry cluster. Study-wide findings and caveats: Prediction of most subjects' HLA-A and HLA-B alleles by TCR beta sequences was reportedly accurate. The analysis excluded some indistinguishable V segments, including TRBV6-2 and TRBV6-3.

There are a few counts of this clone. Its target is not known. Primers: 60 Vbeta forward and 13 Jbeta reverse. The data were produced by immunoSEQ multiplex PCR, yet TCRdb's version contains in-frame clones alone and is incomplete. The sample carries more than 120,000 clones, approximately 78% recorded once. Trimming at V came to 4 bases and at J to 1 base, leaving 7 bases not matched to a gene. Germline assignment: CDR1 SGHRS and CDR2 YFSETQ. The CDR3 loop spans 15 amino acids. The sample consisted of PBMCs. The source of this sequence is a woman in her thirties or forties in good health and CMV-seropositive. The chain has TRBV5-1 and TRBJ1-1, with TRBD1 matching over 7 bases. CDR3 in amino acids: CASSPFGTENTEAFF. The CDR3 DNA follows: TGCGCCAGCAGCCCCTTTGGGACAGAGAACACTGAAGCTTTCTTT. The whole variable domain, filled in from reference TRBV5-1 and TRBJ1-1, reads KAGVTQTPRYLIKTRGQQVTLSCSPISGHRSVSWYQQTPGQGLQFLFEYFSETQRNKGNFPGRFSGRQFSNSRSEMNVSTLELGDSALYLCASSPFGTENTEAFFGQGTRLTVV.